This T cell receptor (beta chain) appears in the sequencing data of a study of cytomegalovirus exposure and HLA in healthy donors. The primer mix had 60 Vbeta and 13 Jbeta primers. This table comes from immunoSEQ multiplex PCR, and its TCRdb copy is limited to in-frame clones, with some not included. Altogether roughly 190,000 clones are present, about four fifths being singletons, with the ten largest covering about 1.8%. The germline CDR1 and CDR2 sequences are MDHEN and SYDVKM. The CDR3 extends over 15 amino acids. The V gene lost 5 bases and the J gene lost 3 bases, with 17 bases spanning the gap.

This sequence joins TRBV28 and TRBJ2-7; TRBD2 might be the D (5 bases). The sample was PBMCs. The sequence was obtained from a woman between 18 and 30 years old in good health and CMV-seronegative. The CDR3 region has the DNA TGTGCCAGCAGTCCTGACGGACTGCCTCTCTACGAGCAGTACGTC. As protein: CASSPDGLPLYEQYV.